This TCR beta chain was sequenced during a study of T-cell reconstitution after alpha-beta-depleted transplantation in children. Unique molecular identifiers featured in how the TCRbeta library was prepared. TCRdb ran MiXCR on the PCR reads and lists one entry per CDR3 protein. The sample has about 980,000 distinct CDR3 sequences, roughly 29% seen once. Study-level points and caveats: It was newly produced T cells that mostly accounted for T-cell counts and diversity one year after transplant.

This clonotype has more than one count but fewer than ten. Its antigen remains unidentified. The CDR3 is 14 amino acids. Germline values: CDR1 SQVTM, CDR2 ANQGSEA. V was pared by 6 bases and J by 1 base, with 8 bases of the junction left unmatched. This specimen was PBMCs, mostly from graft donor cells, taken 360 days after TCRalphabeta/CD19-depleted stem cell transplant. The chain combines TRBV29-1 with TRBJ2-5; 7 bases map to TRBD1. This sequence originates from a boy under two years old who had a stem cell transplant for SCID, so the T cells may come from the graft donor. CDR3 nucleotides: TGCAGCGTAGAGGACCACAGGGGCCAAGAGACCCAGTACTTC. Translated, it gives CSVEDHRGQETQYF. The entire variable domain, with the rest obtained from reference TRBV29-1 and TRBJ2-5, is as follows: SAVISQKPSRDICQRGTSLTIQCQVDSQVTMMFWYRQQPGQSLTLIATANQGSEATYESGFVIDKFPISRPNLTFSTLTVSNMSPEDSSIYLCSVEDHRGQETQYFGPGTRLLVL.